Listed here is a single T cell receptor (beta chain). This clone was detected only a few times. Which antigen it targets is not known. Base qualities are not recorded, but no much larger clone differs from it by a single base. The record originates from a study of the immune and genomic landscape of osteosarcoma (dated by TCRdb to between 2020 and 2021). Some background on the complete study: The overall cohort included some 48 pediatric and adult patients with high-grade osteosarcoma, and the median age at diagnosis was 25 to 35 years (range about 5-90). Poor-risk disease was overrepresented in the cohort, as 73% of patients had an unfavorable pathologic response to standard therapy and 55% to 70% were deceased. In the overall cohort, 60% of patients were male, and approximately 78% had localized disease at diagnosis. To define immunogenic potential, the study profiled osteosarcoma specimens using whole genome, RNA and T-cell receptor sequencing, along with immunohistochemistry and reverse phase protein arrays. The osteosarcoma immunogenomic landscape was characterized by integrating TCR sequencing results with transcriptome, protein array and immunostaining data. The goal of the study was to explain why immune checkpoint inhibitors show limited clinical activity in osteosarcoma. Each of a few patients provided a couple of samples from the same tumor site.

The full study reports these points: Sample size was not determined by any statistical method, because osteosarcoma is rare and every possible sample was collected. TCR productive clonality was greater in the immune-hot C3 cluster than in the cold C1 cluster, although TCR productive clonality remained low overall. Along with the frozen tumor specimens, matched blood was collected from just a couple of patients. In five cases, a single hyperexpanded clone dominated the repertoire, and each of these five cases had fewer than 100 T-cell clonotypes. Clonality benchmarks were derived from external normal skin and healthy peripheral blood data rather than from matched normal tissue. Productive TCR clonality was low overall, averaging 0.09 with a maximum of roughly 0.3, suggesting limited T-cell clonal expansion.

Specimens were post-treatment primary, local recurrence and metastasis tumors from poor-prognosis patients. At the junction V is shortened by 1 base and J by 7 bases; bases outside the gene matches: 12. The CDR3 holds 17 amino acids from the cysteine to the phenylalanine. Kept here is only the CDR3 DNA, which spans 51 bases and is read in frame from base 1. From a lookup of the germline V gene, CDR1 and CDR2 are SGHRS and YFSETQ. TCR beta chain CDR3 regions were immunosequenced using the ImmunoSEQ Assay (Adaptive Biotechnologies). From the authors' description of their analysis: TCRB rearrangements, read counts, read proportions and gene usage were exported through the ImmunoSEQ Analyzer platform. T-cell clonality was calculated on productive rearrangements as 1 minus Pielou's evenness. Clonal space homeostasis binned clonotypes as rare, small, medium, large or hyperexpanded (0.01 to 1 of the repertoire). TCR productive clonality was compared across immune clusters C1, C2 and C3 using the Wilcoxon rank sum test. Entries here come from immuneACCESS through TCRdb and include only in-frame sequences with V and J called. Some clones fail to appear in such tables; in the studies checked, an unresolved V gene covers under half of the shortfall, and the cause of the remainder is unknown. From that table come the V and J calls and clone size; the DNA was used to work out D and trimming. Present in this sample are around 1,100 clones, roughly 70% of which were seen just once. The leading ten clones occupy roughly 10% of the sample.

Sequenced input: primary tumor tissue from soft tissue. The cell subset or site label, as the study defines it: resected primary osteosarcoma tumor. The receptor was isolated from a young man with osteosarcoma. The age is the age at diagnosis. The sequence is built from TRBV5-1 and TRBJ1-4, with 8 bases aligning to TRBD1. The CDR3 region has the sequence CASSLLDDRGFSEKLFF. The DNA sequence is as follows: TGCGCCAGCAGCTTGTTGGACGACAGGGGATTTAGTGAAAAACTGTTTTTT.